The subject of this entry is one T cell receptor (beta chain). Its antigen is not known. Sequenced by immunoSEQ multiplex PCR; TCRdb stores in-frame clones only, minus some. Here the sample spans about 120,000 clones, about 93% being singletons. The ends were cut back, 8 bases at V and 0 bases at J, with 11 bases in the middle. The CDR3 covers 14 residues. Germline CDR1 and CDR2: SNHLY and FYNNEI. The sample belongs to a study of graft-versus-host responses after intestinal transplantation. The wider study: Tacrolimus plus steroids were given to all recipients for two to three years, preceded by anti-thymocyte globulin induction.

Findings of the study overall: Peak levels of circulating GvH clones tracked with early post-transplant HvG declines. Subjects displaying graft-donor T cell macrochimerism possessed elevated graft-versus-host to host-versus-graft clonal ratios inside allografts. Among recipient marrow samples, GvH clones were found; some appeared first in ileum or blood.

The sequence was obtained from a human donor who received an intestinal transplant. V usage is TRBV2 and J usage is TRBJ1-5; tentative D call: TRBD1 (5 bases). Sequencing was performed on unstimulated CD4+ T cells sorted from spleen or lymph node cells, taken before intestinal transplant. CDR3 sequence reads: CASGGTPSNQPQHF. The CDR3, as DNA: TGTGCCAGCGGCGGGACCCCTAGCAATCAGCCCCAGCATTTT.